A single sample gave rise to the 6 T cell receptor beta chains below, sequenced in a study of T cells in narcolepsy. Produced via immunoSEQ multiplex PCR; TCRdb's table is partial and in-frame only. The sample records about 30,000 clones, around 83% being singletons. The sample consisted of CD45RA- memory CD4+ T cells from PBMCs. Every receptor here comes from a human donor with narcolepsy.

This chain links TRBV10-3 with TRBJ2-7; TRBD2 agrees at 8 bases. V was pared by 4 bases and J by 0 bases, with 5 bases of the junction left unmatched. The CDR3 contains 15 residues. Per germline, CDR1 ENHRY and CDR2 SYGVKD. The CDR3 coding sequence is TGTGCCATCAGTGTTGGCGGGGGGTCCTCCTACGAGCAGTACTTC. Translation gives CAISVGGGSSYEQYF.

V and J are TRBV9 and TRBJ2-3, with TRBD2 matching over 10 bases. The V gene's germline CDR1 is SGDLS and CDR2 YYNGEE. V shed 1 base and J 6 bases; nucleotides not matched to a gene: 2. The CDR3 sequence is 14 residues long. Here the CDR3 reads CASSVSGGADTQYF. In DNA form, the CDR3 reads TGTGCCAGCAGCGTAAGCGGGGGGGCTGATACGCAGTATTTT.

The CDR3, as DNA: TGTGCCAGCAGCCTGGGTAGCGGGGGGGCGGATACGCAGTATTTT. Translation: CASSLGSGGADTQYF. The chain is built from TRBV6-1 and TRBJ2-3; TRBD2 aligns across 11 bases. The CDR3 runs 15 residues. V shed 6 bases and J 6 bases; nucleotides not matched to a gene: 8. CDR1 is MNHNS, CDR2 SASEGT, per germline.

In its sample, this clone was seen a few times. The CDR3 spells CASSRGGTSTDTQYF. The CDR3 nucleotides are TGTGCCAGCAGCCGCGGGGGAACTAGCACAGATACGCAGTATTTT. The chain employs TRBV5-4 and TRBJ2-3; 7 bases agree with TRBD2. Losses at the gene ends were 4 bases for V and 0 bases for J; bases not matched to a gene: 5. The CDR3 has 15 residues. Per germline, CDR1 SGHNT and CDR2 YYREEE (reference sequence).

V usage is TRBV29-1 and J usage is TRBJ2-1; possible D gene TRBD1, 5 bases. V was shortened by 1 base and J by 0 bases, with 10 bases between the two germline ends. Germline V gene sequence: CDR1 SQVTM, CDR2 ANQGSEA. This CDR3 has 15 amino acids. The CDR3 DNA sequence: TGCAGCGTTGAAGGGGGCAGCGTCTCCTACAATGAGCAGTTCTTC. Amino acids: CSVEGGSVSYNEQFF.

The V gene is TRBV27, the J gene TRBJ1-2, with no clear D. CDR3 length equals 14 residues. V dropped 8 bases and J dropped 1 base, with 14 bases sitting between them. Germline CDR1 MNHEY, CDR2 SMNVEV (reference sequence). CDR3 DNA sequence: TGTGCCAGCTTCACTTCGGGCAGTAACTATGGCTACACCTTC. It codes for CASFTSGSNYGYTF.